The rows below give T cell receptor beta chains drawn from one sample of a study of shared clonotypes between healthy human individuals. Assay used: immunoSEQ multiplex PCR; TCRdb lists only in-frame clones, some missing. Of a few hundred thousand clones in the sample, around 97% were seen once. Source material: naive CD4+ T cells sorted from blood. All receptors derive from a woman in her 30s in good health. Both conserved end residues are part of each CDR3.

v_call	cdr3_aa
TRBV6-5	CASSWGQTNTEAFF
TRBV4-1	CASSQRQAPLSGNTIYF
TRBV6-4	CASSVLAGGPVREQYF
TRBV30	CAWTSSYEQYF
TRBV10-3	CAISGPVGEQYF
TRBV19	CASSMGRGYTF
TRBV4-1	CASSQERGREDTYNEQFF
TRBV25-1	CASSGGTSGGASRETQYF
TRBV11-2	CASSQRGSGSSYNEQFF
TRBV28	CANSGKRTQYF
TRBV14	CASSLRASVNTGELFF
TRBV2	CASRGTSGSYEQYF
TRBV19	CASSRPTSGSSYEQYF
TRBV6-5	CASSKDSYEQYF
TRBV19	CASSAGDSLTYEQYF
TRBV5-1	CASSLAGGAGIETQYF
TRBV7-3	CASSSPGANYNEQFF
TRBV18	CASSPPLSSAGTSNQYF
TRBV6-1	CASSETGVSGYQETQYF
TRBV10-3	CAISGGDQETQYF
TRBV19	CASTDPGTSGRGTQYF
TRBV10-3	CASGTSGTTDTQYF
TRBV28	CASSSPGQGGGPEAFF
TRBV28	CASNVGRASGSYEQYF
TRBV25-1	CASSELWEGSTNEKLFF
TRBV6-6	CASSPQGRLNTEAFF
TRBV28	CASETSGITGELFF
TRBV5-1	CASSYNRGQGETQYF
TRBV28	CASSYPGQGTYEQYF
TRBV28	CASSFGDGNGYTF
TRBV5-1	CASSLALAGGSDTQYF
TRBV19	CASSLGPIFTDTQYF
TRBV7-9	CASSLAAGDSLGGNTIYF
TRBV20-1	CSVGNGYTF
TRBV7-7	CASSPWTGGLPITNTGELFF
TRBV7-2	CASSQGLAGGSFQETQYF
TRBV7-9	CASSLSPENTEAFF
TRBV18	CASSPTGGGETQYF
TRBV5-4	CASSNQLAPTDTQYF
TRBV5-4	CASSLALLPRYNEQFF
TRBV2	CASSADSAYGYTF
TRBV7-9	CASSPKTWATNEKLFF
TRBV18	CASSRYAQETQYF
TRBV6-6	CASRPRELNTEAFF
TRBV5-3	CASSFRTESYEQYF
TRBV6-6	CASRADTINIQYF
TRBV7-3	CAAGIEGVRLAGAGLAQYF
TRBV5-1	CASSFESNQPQHF
TRBV4-1	CASSQVLQTDTQYF
TRBV18	CASSPWSSDGTEAFF
TRBV11-2	CASSFRQGSGANVLTF
TRBV6-6	CASSAGQWNYGYTF
TRBV2	CASSYTGGAQPQHF
TRBV19	CASSGPVRPNEKLFF
TRBV6-5	CASSYGWNYEQYF
TRBV9	CASSVMPGLINEQFF
TRBV7-6	CASSLTMNTEAFF